Reported below is one TCR beta chain. The antigen is unknown. The source of the sample is a study of memory CD4+ T cells and cytomegalovirus serostatus. Study-wide points: Each of fewer than 80 CMV-associated TCRbeta sequences occurred in one to five individuals.

The sort gate was single viable CD3+CD4+CD8-CD45RO+ cells for memory CD4+ T cells. Measured with immunoSEQ multiplex PCR; TCRdb has only the in-frame clones, and not every one. The table shows 55,000 to 60,000 clones, with around 80% occurring only once. The sequence was obtained from an adult in good health and CMV-seronegative. Sequenced: memory CD4+ T cells from blood.

Written as DNA, the CDR3 is TGTGCCAGCAGCCGGGACGCGAGCTCCTACAATGAGCAGTTCTTC. Translated: CASSRDASSYNEQFF. The chain combines TRBV5-4 with TRBJ2-1; D may be TRBD1 or TRBD2 (5 bases each). Germline V gene data show CDR1 as SGHNT and CDR2 as YYREEE (reference sequence). Deletions cut 4 bases from V and 0 bases from J, with 11 bases between. This CDR3 region has 15 residues.